The 10 T cell receptor beta chains in this list originate from one sample, sequenced in a study of blood T cell repertoires in COVID-19 (TCRdb year 2020). Receptor libraries were prepared by the immunoSEQ multiplex PCR assay. TCRdb retrieved this table from immuneACCESS and kept in-frame rearrangements only. Not all clones are present; in checked studies, unresolved V genes account for under half, and no reason is known for the remainder. The sample data list roughly 63,000 clones, and 80% to 90% of these were observed just once. The ten largest account for 2.5% to 3% of the sample. Sequenced sample: peripheral blood. The origin of the receptors is a man aged 50-59 years with acute or convalescent COVID-19.

This sequence joins TRBV11-2 and TRBJ1-6; the D gene is possibly TRBD1 (6 bases). Germline V gene sequence: CDR1 SGHAT, CDR2 FQNNGV. This CDR3 is 16 amino acids long. Trimming shortened V by 2 bases and J by 7 bases, and 15 bases separated the two germline ends. CDR3 sequence (DNA): TGTGCCAGCAGCTTACGGACAGCTTTCACAAATTCACCCCTCCACTTT. This translates into CASSLRTAFTNSPLHF.

The V and J genes are TRBV3-1 (or the pseudogene TRBV3-2) and TRBJ1-1; D remains unclear. Germline assignment: CDR1 LGHDT and CDR2 YNNKEL (reference sequence). V was shortened by 2 bases and J by 2 bases, with 6 bases between the two germline ends. The CDR3 totals 13 residues. CDR3 region: CASSQPRNTEAFF. The CDR3 bases are TGTGCCAGCAGCCAACCCAGAAACACTGAAGCTTTCTTT.

V usage is TRBV27 and J usage is TRBJ2-5; the D gene is possibly TRBD2 (7 bases). The length of the CDR3 is 15 residues. From germline, CDR1 is MNHEY and CDR2 SMNVEV (reference sequence). Between the trimmed V and J ends, which lost 6 bases and 7 bases, there was a span of 21 bases. The CDR3 DNA is TGTGCCAGCAGGACACAGGGAAAGGGGGAGGGGACCCAGTACTTC. Protein sequence: CASRTQGKGEGTQYF.

This sequence joins TRBV30 and TRBJ2-2, with 7 bases that match TRBD2. The V and J ends lost 8 bases and 6 bases, in that order; junction bases with no gene match: 9. This CDR3 contains 13 residues. The germline CDR1 and CDR2 sequences are GTSNPN and SVGIG (reference sequence). In nucleotides, the CDR3 is TGTGCCCACGGACTAGTCGACCCCGGGGAGCTGTTTTTT. This encodes CAHGLVDPGELFF.

This clone was observed once. The rearrangement links TRBV6-5 to TRBJ1-1; D is perhaps TRBD1 (5 bases). The germline V gene has CDR1 MNHEY and CDR2 SVGAGI. V was trimmed by 4 bases and J by 1 base, leaving 13 bases between them. The CDR3 loop spans 15 amino acids. The CDR3 DNA reads as TGTGCCAGCAGTTTCGACCGGGGGGGGAACACTGAAGCTTTCTTT. It translates to CASSFDRGGNTEAFF.

Of note for this clone: At one end, the junction sequence differs from germline, possibly due to a read error. This chain joins TRBV7-9 and TRBJ2-2, with 11 positions matching TRBD2. The CDR3 consists of 14 residues. Germline V gene lookup returns CDR1 SEHNR and CDR2 FQNEAQ (reference sequence). The CDR3 bases are TGTGCCAGCAGCATAGCGGGAGGGCCCGGGGAGCTGTTTTTT. This codes for CASSIAGGPGELFF.

This sequence joins TRBV11-1 and TRBJ2-5; 9 bases are a match to TRBD1. Germline trimming cut 1 base from V and 4 bases from J; bases unmatched to any gene: 1. Germline assignment: CDR1 SGHAT and CDR2 FQDESV (reference sequence). This CDR3 contains 14 residues. The CDR3 spells CASSLDRGLETQYF. The CDR3 nucleotides read TGTGCCAGCAGCTTAGACAGGGGGCTAGAGACCCAGTACTTC.

The V gene is TRBV10-1, the J gene TRBJ2-1, with TRBD2 matching 7 bases. The CDR3 is made up of 15 amino acids. With V trimmed by 0 bases and J by 3 bases, 2 bases remained unmatched. Germline loops: CDR1 WNHNN, CDR2 SYGVQD (reference sequence). The CDR3 bases are TGCGCCAGCAGTGAGTCGCGGGAGCTCTACAATGAGCAGTTCTTC. Translation: CASSESRELYNEQFF.

The chain couples TRBV7-9 to TRBJ2-7, with D unclear. Germline CDR1 is SEHNR and CDR2 is FQNEAQ (reference sequence). V lost 7 bases, J lost 2 bases, and 15 bases lay in between. CDR3 length equals 14 residues. In nucleotides, the CDR3 is TGTGCCAGCACCGGATGGGCAGATACCTACGAGCAGTACTTC. This encodes CASTGWADTYEQYF.

The chain uses TRBV24-1 and TRBJ2-2; the match to TRBD1 covers 7 bases. V dropped 5 bases and J dropped 4; count of bases not matched to a gene: 3. The CDR3 length is 14 residues. Germline V lookup: CDR1 KGHDR, CDR2 SFDVKD. The CDR3 DNA follows: TGTGCCACCAGTGTGCGACAGGGCACCGGGGAGCTGTTTTTT. It yields the protein CATSVRQGTGELFF.